The present T cell receptor beta chain was sequenced within a study of regulatory T cells in long-lasting Graves disease. The time point is: persistent/refractory GD, antithyroid drugs over 5 years with positive TRAb. PBMC-derived RNA was used for the TCR library. TCR beta libraries were built with iRepertoire HTBI primers and Arm-PCR of CDR3 regions. TCRdb fed the multiplex PCR reads into MiXCR, producing one record per CDR3 protein. The sample includes about 470,000 distinct CDR3 sequences, roughly 20% seen only once; the top ten take roughly 8%. Germline V CDR1 and CDR2: KGHDR, SFDVKD. The CDR3 covers 16 residues. V lost 4 bases to trimming and J lost 2 bases; unmatched junction nucleotides: 8. At least ten counts were recorded for this clonotype.

The sample was peripheral blood mononuclear cells (PBMCs), taken when the disease was refractory, from a patient treated with antithyroid drugs. The TCR was taken from a female donor with Graves disease. The chain recombines TRBV24-1 with TRBJ2-5; 8 bases agree with TRBD1. The CDR3 protein is CATSELVGTGQETQYF. In nucleotides, the CDR3 is TGTGCCACCAGTGAACTTGTGGGGACAGGACAAGAGACCCAGTACTTC.